This T cell receptor (beta chain) stems from a study of siplizumab effects on memory and regulatory T cells. It was approximately 9.8 x 10^4 TCR templates that were assayed per sample. Sequencing used immunoSEQ multiplex PCR; TCRdb keeps in-frame clones, though not all of them. The repertoire has over 100,000 clones, about 91% of them found once; the top ten carry around 0.75%. Study results and caveats: Memory cells seemed less diverse than naive T cells, which also seemed major contributors to the alloresponse. Most proliferating CD4+ or CD8+ clones, roughly 80-97%, had no naive or memory assignment.

Turning to this clone: Its antigen is as yet unknown.

With V trimmed by 6 bases and J by 4 bases, 3 bases remained unmatched. Germline CDR1 and CDR2: ENHRY and SYGVKD. CDR3 length: 13 residues. Sequenced: Tregs sorted from blood. The V gene is TRBV10-3, the J gene TRBJ1-1; 9 bases are a match to TRBD1. The source of this sequence is a human donor in good health. CDR3 loop: CAIRTGGSTEAFF. The CDR3 nucleotides are TGTGCCATCAGGACAGGGGGGTCCACTGAAGCTTTCTTT.